These 13 T cell receptor beta chains originate from one sample sequenced in a study of cytomegalovirus exposure and HLA in healthy donors. PCR amplification relied on 60 Vbeta primers (plus 13 Jbeta primers). Some clones are missing from TCRdb's copy, which holds only in-frame ones; the method was immunoSEQ multiplex PCR. The data show some 130,000 clones, over 60% seen once. Sequencing input: PBMCs. The receptors shown here come from a male donor in good health and CMV-seropositive.

This chain links TRBV5-6 with TRBJ1-1; 7 bases are a match to TRBD1. CDR3 length: 15 residues. Germline CDR1 reads SGHDT; CDR2 reads YYEEEE. With V trimmed by 4 bases and J by 2 bases, 8 bases remained unmatched. The chain's CDR3 is CASSQEGATNTEAFF. The CDR3 DNA is TGTGCCAGCAGCCAGGAGGGGGCCACTAACACTGAAGCTTTCTTT.

There are a few counts of this clone. The V call is TRBV6-1, the J call TRBJ2-7, with D possibly TRBD2 on 6 matching bases. This CDR3 is built from 13 residues. Germline CDR1 MNHNS, CDR2 SASEGT. V dropped 7 bases and J dropped 7 bases, with 17 bases sitting between them. CDR3 amino acids: CASTERVGSEQYF. DNA of the CDR3: TGTGCCAGCACTGAGCGGGTCGGGAGTGAGCAGTACTTC.

As regards this clone: At one end the junction does not follow the germline gene, possibly because of a read error. The rearrangement uses TRBV19 and TRBJ1-1; D ambiguous. CDR3 length equals 9 residues. Germline CDR1 LNHDA, CDR2 SQIVND (reference sequence). CDR3 protein: CGAGTEAFF. The CDR3 DNA sequence: TGCGGTGCGGGGACTGAAGCTTTCTTT.

This clone was found once. The V gene is TRBV4-2, the J gene TRBJ2-7, with 10 bases matching TRBD2. Germline lookup yields CDR1 LGHNA and CDR2 YNFKEQ. V lost 1 base, J lost 5 bases, and 5 bases stayed unmatched. The CDR3 is 15 residues long. For the CDR3, the DNA is TGTGCCAGCAGCCAAGCTGGCCTAGCGGGAGACGAGCAGTACTTC. Residues: CASSQAGLAGDEQYF.

This clone was counted a few times. The rearrangement links TRBV14 to TRBJ1-5; D gene uncertain. Trimming left V 3 bases short and J 4 bases short, with 10 bases between. The length of the CDR3 is 14 residues. CDR1 is SGHDN, CDR2 FVKESK, per germline. The CDR3 protein is CASSHWWPNQPQHF. CDR3 coding DNA: TGTGCCAGCAGCCACTGGTGGCCAAATCAGCCCCAGCATTTT. Variable domain in full (rest from reference TRBV14 and TRBJ1-5): EAGVTQFPSHSVIEKGQTVTLRCDPISGHDNLYWYRRVMGKEIKFLLHFVKESKQDESGMPNNRFLAERTGGTYSTLKVQPAELEDSGVYFCASSHWWPNQPQHFGDGTRLSIL.

This rearrangement joins TRBV7-8 to TRBJ1-6; 7 bases are shared with TRBD1. Germline CDR1 reads SGHVS; CDR2 reads FQNEAQ. CDR3 length equals 13 residues. The V gene end was trimmed by 5 bases and the J gene end by 8 bases; junction bases not matched to a gene: 3. As DNA, the CDR3 is TGTGCCAGCAGCCCCCAGGGGGATTCACCCCTCCACTTT. As protein: CASSPQGDSPLHF.

A single count supports this clone. The chain is built from TRBV14 and TRBJ1-2; D might be TRBD1 (5 bases). The CDR3 consists of 14 residues. With 5 bases removed from V and 0 bases from J, the gap between germline ends came to 10 bases. Germline CDR1 is SGHDN and CDR2 is FVKESK. This CDR3 is CASSLARANYGYTF. CDR3 in DNA: TGTGCCAGCAGCTTGGCCAGGGCTAACTATGGCTACACCTTC.

This clone has just one count. The CDR3 spells CASALTGSGNTIYF. Written as DNA, the CDR3 is TGTGCCAGCGCTCTTACAGGCTCTGGAAACACCATATATTTT. The V and J genes are TRBV6-5 and TRBJ1-3, with D possibly matching TRBD1 (5 bases). Germline CDR1 is MNHEY and CDR2 is SVGAGI. V was shortened by 8 bases and J by 0 bases, with 11 bases between the two germline ends. The CDR3 covers 14 residues.

The chain links TRBV7-6 to TRBJ2-7; D may be TRBD2 (5 bases). In germline, CDR1 is SGHVS, CDR2 FNYEAQ. There are 15 residues in the CDR3. With 1 base removed from V and 4 bases from J, the gap between germline ends came to 14 bases. The CDR3 here is CASSLDVGLAYEQYF. The CDR3, as DNA: TGTGCCAGCAGCTTAGACGTCGGACTTGCGTACGAGCAGTACTTC.

The gene calls are TRBV7-9 and TRBJ2-1; 8 nucleotides match TRBD2. The CDR3 is 16 residues long. Germline V gene data show CDR1 as SEHNR and CDR2 as FQNEAQ (reference sequence). V dropped 4 bases and J dropped 0; count of bases not matched to a gene: 5. CDR3 amino acids: CASSSTSASSYNEQFF. The CDR3 DNA sequence: TGTGCCAGCAGCTCGACTAGCGCCAGCTCCTACAATGAGCAGTTCTTC.

A single count supports this clone. The chain joins TRBV9 to TRBJ2-7; D is possibly TRBD1 (6 bases). The germline V gene encodes CDR1 SGDLS and CDR2 YYNGEE. The CDR3 sequence is 14 residues long. Deletions cut 4 bases from V and 4 bases from J, with 15 bases between. DNA of the CDR3: TGTGCCAGCAGCCCACTCGACAGGATTTACGAGCAGTACTTC. It codes for CASSPLDRIYEQYF. Full variable domain (rest looked up from reference TRBV9 and TRBJ2-7): DSGVTQTPKHLITATGQRVTLRCSPRSGDLSVYWYQQSLDQGLQFLIQYYNGEERAKGNILERFSAQQFPDLHSELNLSSLELGDSALYFCASSPLDRIYEQYFGPGTRLTVT.

CDR3 coding DNA: TGTGCCTGGAGCGATAACAGGGTCCCCCCCTACGAGCAGTACTTC. Residues: CAWSDNRVPPYEQYF. The chain uses TRBV30 and TRBJ2-5, with D perhaps matching TRBD1 (6 bases). TRBJ2-7 explains the end of the DNA better; the J call may be wrong. Germline assignment: CDR1 GTSNPN and CDR2 SVGIG (reference sequence). This CDR3 has 15 residues.

V gene TRBV6-5 combines with J gene TRBJ2-7; 9 bases line up with TRBD1. V lost 4 bases to trimming and J lost 2 bases; unmatched junction nucleotides: 9. The CDR3 is 16 amino acids. Germline lookup yields CDR1 MNHEY and CDR2 SVGAGI. CDR3 DNA sequence: TGTGCCAGCAGTTCTCCCGGGACAGGGTTGGCCTACGAGCAGTACTTC. Protein product: CASSSPGTGLAYEQYF.